This T cell receptor (beta chain) appears in the sequencing data of a study of shared clonotypes between healthy human individuals. The assay was run at deep level. Here immunoSEQ multiplex PCR was the method, and the copy in TCRdb shows in-frame clones only, minus some. Among roughly 1,500,000 clones listed, around 98% were seen once. General study results and limits: Clonotypes shared by all four donors outscored non-shared clonotypes in generation probability.

Partitioning of CD4+ cells yielded a CD45RA+ naive subset and a CD45RA-negative memory subset. Notes on this clone: Its matching antigen is unknown.

The TCR was taken from a man aged 25 to 45 in good health. The sample comprised naive CD4+ T cells sorted from blood. Stated subset: CD45RA+ positively selected.

The CDR3 reads CASSLVPGQETQYF. CDR3 DNA: TGTGCCAGCAGCTTGGTCCCCGGGCAAGAGACCCAGTACTTC. The chain uses TRBV5-6 and TRBJ2-5; no firm D call. Deletions cut 0 bases from V and 2 bases from J, with 8 bases between. This CDR3 is built from 14 residues. The V gene's germline CDR1 is SGHDT and CDR2 YYEEEE. The full variable domain, its missing parts supplied by reference TRBV5-6 and TRBJ2-5, is DAGVTQSPTHLIKTRGQQVTLRCSPKSGHDTVSWYQQALGQGPQFIFQYYEEEERQRGNFPDRFSGHQFPNYSSELNVNALLLGDSALYLCASSLVPGQETQYFGPGTRLLVL.